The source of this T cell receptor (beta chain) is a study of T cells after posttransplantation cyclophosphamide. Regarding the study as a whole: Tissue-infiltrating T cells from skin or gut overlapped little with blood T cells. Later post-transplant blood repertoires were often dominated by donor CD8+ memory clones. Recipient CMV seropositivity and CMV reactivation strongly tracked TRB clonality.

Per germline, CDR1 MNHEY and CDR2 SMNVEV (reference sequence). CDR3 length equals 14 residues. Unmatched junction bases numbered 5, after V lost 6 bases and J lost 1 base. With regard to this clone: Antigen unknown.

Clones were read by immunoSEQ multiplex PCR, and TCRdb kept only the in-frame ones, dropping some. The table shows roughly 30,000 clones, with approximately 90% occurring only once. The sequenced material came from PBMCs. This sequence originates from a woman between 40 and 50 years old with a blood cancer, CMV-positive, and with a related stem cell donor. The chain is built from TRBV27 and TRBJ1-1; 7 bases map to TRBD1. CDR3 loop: CASRPGTANTEAFF. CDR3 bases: TGTGCCAGCAGGCCAGGGACAGCGAACACTGAAGCTTTCTTT.